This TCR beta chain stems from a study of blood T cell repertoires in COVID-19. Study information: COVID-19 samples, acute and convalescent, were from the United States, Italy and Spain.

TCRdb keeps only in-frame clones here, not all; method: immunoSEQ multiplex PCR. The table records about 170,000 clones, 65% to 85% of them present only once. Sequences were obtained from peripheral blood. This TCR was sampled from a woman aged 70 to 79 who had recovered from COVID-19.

In nucleotides, the CDR3 is TGTGCCAGCAGTCGGGACAGTGTGGGATCCGGGGAGCTGTTTTTT. This encodes CASSRDSVGSGELFF. The chain carries TRBV11-1 and TRBJ2-2; 7 nucleotides agree with TRBD1. Germline V gives CDR1 SGHAT, CDR2 FQDESV (reference sequence). V lost 6 bases and J lost 6; bases outside the gene matches: 10. This CDR3 contains 15 residues.